This TCR beta chain was obtained from a study of T-cell memory formation after mild COVID-19. TCRdb reprocessed the 5' RACE reads via MiXCR and lists one record per CDR3 protein. Of 400,000 to 450,000 distinct CDR3 sequences listed, roughly 18% were seen once; the top ten hold under 25%. Germline assignment: CDR1 SGHRS and CDR2 YFSETQ. After removal of 2 bases from V and 1 base from J, the junction contained 3 bases not matched to a gene. The length of the CDR3 is 15 residues. Source material: PBMCs or a T cell subset sorted from them (not recorded which). The sequence came from a man aged 18 to 29 who had mild COVID-19 (a few samples of this study predate the infection). Cell type and time point are not known. This chain uses TRBV5-1 with TRBJ2-3, with 8 bases aligning to TRBD1. DNA for the CDR3: TGCGCCAGCAGCTTCCTGGACAGGGGCACAGATACGCAGTATTTT. This sequence encodes CASSFLDRGTDTQYF.